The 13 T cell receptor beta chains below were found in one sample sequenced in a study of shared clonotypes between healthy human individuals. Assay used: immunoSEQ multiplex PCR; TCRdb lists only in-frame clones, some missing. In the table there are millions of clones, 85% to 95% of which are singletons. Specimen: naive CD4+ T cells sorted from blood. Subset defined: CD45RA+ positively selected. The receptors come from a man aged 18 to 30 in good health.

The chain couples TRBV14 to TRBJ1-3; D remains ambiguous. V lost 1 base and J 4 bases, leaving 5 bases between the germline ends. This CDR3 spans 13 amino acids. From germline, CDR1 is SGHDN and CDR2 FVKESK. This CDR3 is CASSQVEGNTIYF. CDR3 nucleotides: TGTGCCAGCAGCCAAGTCGAGGGAAACACCATATATTTT.

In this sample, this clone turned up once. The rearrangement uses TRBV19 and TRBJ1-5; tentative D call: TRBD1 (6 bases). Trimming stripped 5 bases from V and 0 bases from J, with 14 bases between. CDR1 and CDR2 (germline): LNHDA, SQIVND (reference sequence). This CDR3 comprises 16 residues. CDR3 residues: CASSREDRNSNQPQHF. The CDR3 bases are TGTGCCAGTAGTCGCGAGGACAGAAATAGCAATCAGCCCCAGCATTTT.

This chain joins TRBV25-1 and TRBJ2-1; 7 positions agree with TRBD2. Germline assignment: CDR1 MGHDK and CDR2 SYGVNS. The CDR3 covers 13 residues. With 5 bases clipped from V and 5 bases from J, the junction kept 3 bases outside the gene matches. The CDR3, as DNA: TGTGCCAGCAGTCTAGCGGTTCACAATGAGCAGTTCTTC. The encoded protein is CASSLAVHNEQFF.

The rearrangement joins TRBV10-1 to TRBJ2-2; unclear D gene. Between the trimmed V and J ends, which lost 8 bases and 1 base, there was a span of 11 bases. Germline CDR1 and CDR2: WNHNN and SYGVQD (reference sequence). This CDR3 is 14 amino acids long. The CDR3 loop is CASCADVNTGELFF. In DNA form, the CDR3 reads TGCGCCAGCTGCGCGGATGTGAACACCGGGGAGCTGTTTTTT.

This CDR3 is CASSEAFF. The CDR3 DNA is TGTGCCAGCTCCGAAGCTTTCTTT. The J gene is TRBJ1-1, the V gene TRBV2; D gene uncertain. The CDR3 has 8 residues. V was clipped by 8 bases and J by 8 bases, with 3 bases between them. Germline assignment: CDR1 SNHLY and CDR2 FYNNEI. Variable domain in full (rest from reference TRBV2 and TRBJ1-1): EPEVTQTPSHQVTQMGQEVILRCVPISNHLYFYWYRQILGQKVEFLVSFYNNEISEKSEIFDDQFSVERPDGSNFTLKIRSTKLEDSAMYFCASSEAFFGQGTRLTVV.

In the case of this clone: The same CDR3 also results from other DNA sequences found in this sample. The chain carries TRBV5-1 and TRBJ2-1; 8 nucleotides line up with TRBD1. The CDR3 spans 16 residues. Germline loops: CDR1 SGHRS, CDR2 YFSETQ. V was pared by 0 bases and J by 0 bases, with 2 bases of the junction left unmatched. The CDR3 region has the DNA TGCGCCAGCAGCTTGGCCCAGGGGGCCTCCTACAATGAGCAGTTCTTC. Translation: CASSLAQGASYNEQFF.

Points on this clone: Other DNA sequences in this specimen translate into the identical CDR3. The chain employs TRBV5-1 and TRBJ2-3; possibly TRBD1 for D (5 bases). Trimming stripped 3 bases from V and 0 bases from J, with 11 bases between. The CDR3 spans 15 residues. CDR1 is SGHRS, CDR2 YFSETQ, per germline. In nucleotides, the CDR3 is TGCGCCAGCAGCTCGCAGGGTTCGAGCACAGATACGCAGTATTTT. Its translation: CASSSQGSSTDTQYF.

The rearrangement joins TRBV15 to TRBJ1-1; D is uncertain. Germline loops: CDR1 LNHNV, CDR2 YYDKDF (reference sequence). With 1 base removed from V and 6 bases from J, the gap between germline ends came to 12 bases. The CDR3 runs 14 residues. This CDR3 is CATSRVLTGSEAFF. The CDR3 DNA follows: TGTGCCACCAGCAGAGTTTTAACTGGTTCTGAAGCTTTCTTT.

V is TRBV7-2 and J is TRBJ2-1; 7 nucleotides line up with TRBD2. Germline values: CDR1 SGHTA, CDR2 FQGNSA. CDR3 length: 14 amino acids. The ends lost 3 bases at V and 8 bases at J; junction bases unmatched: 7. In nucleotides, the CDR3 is TGTGCCAGCAGCTTGAGCGGGAACGTAGATGAGCAGTTCTTC. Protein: CASSLSGNVDEQFF.

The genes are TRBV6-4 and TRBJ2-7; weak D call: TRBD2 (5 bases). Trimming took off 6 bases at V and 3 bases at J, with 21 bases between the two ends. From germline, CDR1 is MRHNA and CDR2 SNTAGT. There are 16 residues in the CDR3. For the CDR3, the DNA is TGTGCCAGCAGCCGCCGGGCCGGAGGCCGCATCTACGAGCAGTACTTC. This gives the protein CASSRRAGGRIYEQYF.

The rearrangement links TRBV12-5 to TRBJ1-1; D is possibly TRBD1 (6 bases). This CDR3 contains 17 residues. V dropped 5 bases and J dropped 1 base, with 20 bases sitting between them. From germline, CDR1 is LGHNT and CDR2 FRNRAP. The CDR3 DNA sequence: TGTGCTAGTGGTCCATGGGCAGGGGAGGGCAAGAACACTGAAGCTTTCTTT. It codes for CASGPWAGEGKNTEAFF.

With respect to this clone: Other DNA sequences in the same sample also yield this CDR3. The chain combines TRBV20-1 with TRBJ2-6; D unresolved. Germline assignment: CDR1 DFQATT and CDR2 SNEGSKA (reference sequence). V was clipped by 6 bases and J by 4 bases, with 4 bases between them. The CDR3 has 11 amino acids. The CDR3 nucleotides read TGCAGTGCGAGCGGGGCCAACGTCCTGACTTTC. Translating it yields CSASGANVLTF.

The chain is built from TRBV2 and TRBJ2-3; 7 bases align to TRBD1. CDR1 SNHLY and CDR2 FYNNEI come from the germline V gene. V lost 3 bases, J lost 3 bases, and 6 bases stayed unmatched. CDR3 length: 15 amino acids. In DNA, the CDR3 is TGTGCCAGCAGTGAGGCTGGGACAGTAACAGATACGCAGTATTTT. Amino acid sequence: CASSEAGTVTDTQYF. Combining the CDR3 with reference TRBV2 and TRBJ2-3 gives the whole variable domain EPEVTQTPSHQVTQMGQEVILRCVPISNHLYFYWYRQILGQKVEFLVSFYNNEISEKSEIFDDQFSVERPDGSNFTLKIRSTKLEDSAMYFCASSEAGTVTDTQYFGPGTRLTVL.